The 13 T cell receptor beta chains below come from one sample, sequenced in a study of shared clonotypes between healthy human individuals. Here immunoSEQ multiplex PCR was the method, and the copy in TCRdb shows in-frame clones only, minus some. The table shows roughly 1,500,000 clones, with 95% to 99% occurring only once. The specimen sequenced was naive CD4+ T cells sorted from blood. Indicated subset: CD45RA+ positively selected. The receptors were sampled from a man aged 25-45 years in good health.

The chain joins TRBV28 to TRBJ2-3; 7 nucleotides line up with TRBD2. The V gene's germline CDR1 is MDHEN and CDR2 SYDVKM. Germline trimming cut 8 bases from V and 5 bases from J; bases unmatched to any gene: 7. The CDR3 has 13 amino acids. The CDR3 DNA reads as TGTGCCAGCGGGGGGGGAGTGGGAGATACGCAGTATTTT. Protein: CASGGGVGDTQYF.

The chain joins TRBV11-2 to TRBJ1-1; no definite D call. CDR3 size: 11 residues. The V gene's germline CDR1 is SGHAT and CDR2 FQNNGV. With 1 base removed from V and 7 bases from J, the gap between germline ends came to 4 bases. CDR3 sequence: CASSLAVEAFF. In nucleotides, the CDR3 is TGTGCCAGCAGCTTAGCAGTTGAAGCTTTCTTT. Full variable domain (rest looked up from reference TRBV11-2 and TRBJ1-1): EAGVAQSPRYKIIEKRQSVAFWCNPISGHATLYWYQQILGQGPKLLIQFQNNGVVDDSQLPKDRFSAERLKGVDSTLKIQPAKLEDSAVYLCASSLAVEAFFGQGTRLTVV.

The chain joins TRBV18 to TRBJ1-1, with TRBD1 matching 12 bases. This CDR3 region has 16 residues. From germline, CDR1 is KGHSH and CDR2 LQKENI. V dropped 5 bases and J dropped 0; count of bases not matched to a gene: 4. The CDR3 protein is CASSGTGGRLNTEAFF. CDR3 nucleotides: TGTGCCAGCTCAGGGACAGGGGGCCGCTTGAACACTGAAGCTTTCTTT. Filled out from reference TRBV18 and TRBJ1-1, the complete variable domain reads NAGVMQNPRHLVRRRGQEARLRCSPMKGHSHVYWYRQLPEEGLKFMVYLQKENIIDESGMPKERFSAEFPKEGPSILRIQQVVRGDSAAYFCASSGTGGRLNTEAFFGQGTRLTVV.

This chain joins TRBV28 and TRBJ2-1; 7 bases agree with TRBD2. This CDR3 has 16 amino acids. Trimming took 7 bases from V and 5 from J; bases not matched to a gene: 14. Germline CDR1 MDHEN, CDR2 SYDVKM. The CDR3 reads CASTRREGLGHNEQFF. CDR3 bases: TGTGCCAGCACCCGAAGGGAGGGGTTAGGACACAATGAGCAGTTCTTC.

V and J are TRBV5-1 and TRBJ1-4; D unclear. The CDR3 is 15 residues long. Germline CDR1 reads SGHRS; CDR2 reads YFSETQ. V shed 0 bases and J shed 7 bases, with 13 bases lying between them. The CDR3 sequence: CASSLGFGSSEKLFF. CDR3 nucleotides: TGCGCCAGCAGCTTGGGTTTCGGAAGCAGTGAAAAACTGTTTTTT.

The genes are TRBV5-1 and TRBJ1-1; D is ambiguous. The germline CDR1 and CDR2 sequences are SGHRS and YFSETQ. Trimming left V 6 bases short and J 4 bases short, with 16 bases between. The length of the CDR3 is 14 residues. CDR3: CASTDYGIGTEAFF. For the CDR3, the DNA is TGCGCCAGCACCGACTACGGTATTGGCACTGAAGCTTTCTTT.

The chain recombines TRBV5-1 with TRBJ1-1; the match to TRBD1 covers 7 bases. The germline CDR1 and CDR2 sequences are SGHRS and YFSETQ. The CDR3 contains 12 residues. Trimming cost V 0 bases and J 10 bases; bases outside gene matches: 3. CDR3 nucleotide sequence: TGCGCCAGCAGCTTGGAAGACAGGGCAGCTTTCTTT. It is translated as CASSLEDRAAFF.

The chain carries TRBV28 and TRBJ2-7; D is uncertain. V was pared by 6 bases and J by 2 bases, with 11 bases between. The V gene's germline CDR1 is MDHEN and CDR2 SYDVKM. The CDR3 extends over 13 amino acids. CDR3 in amino acids: CASSLLRAYEQYF. In DNA, the CDR3 is TGTGCCAGCAGCCTTCTAAGGGCCTACGAGCAGTACTTC.

This chain links TRBV27 with TRBJ1-2, with D possibly TRBD1 on 5 matching bases. V lost 6 bases, J lost 8 bases, and 16 bases lay in between. This CDR3 has 13 residues. Per the germline V gene, CDR1 is MNHEY and CDR2 is SMNVEV (reference sequence). CDR3 loop: CASRDDSPFGYTF. The CDR3 DNA follows: TGTGCCAGCAGGGATGACAGCCCCTTCGGCTACACCTTC.

This chain links TRBV30 with TRBJ2-2; TRBD1 matches 8 bases. CDR1 GTSNPN and CDR2 SVGIG come from the germline V gene (reference sequence). This CDR3 region has 15 residues. The J segment lost 7 bases and the V segment lost 0 bases, leaving 7 bases of the junction unmatched. CDR3 amino acids: CAWSVTTGAGGELFF. CDR3 bases: TGTGCCTGGAGTGTGACGACAGGGGCTGGCGGGGAGCTGTTTTTT.

V is TRBV6-5 and J is TRBJ1-5; possibly TRBD1 for D (6 bases). V was shortened by 4 bases and J by 3 bases, with 13 bases between the two germline ends. There are 15 residues in the CDR3. Germline V lookup: CDR1 MNHEY, CDR2 SVGAGI. In nucleotides, the CDR3 is TGTGCCAGCAGTTCCTTGGACAGACTCAATCAGCCCCAGCATTTT. It encodes CASSSLDRLNQPQHF.

CDR3 sequence reads: CASNDPGTSGDNEQFF. The CDR3 bases are TGTGCCAGCAACGACCCCGGGACTAGCGGAGACAATGAGCAGTTCTTC. J is TRBJ2-1 and V is TRBV7-9, with TRBD2 matching over 11 bases. J gave up 5 bases and V 7 bases, and 10 bases lay outside the gene matches. The V gene's germline CDR1 is SEHNR and CDR2 FQNEAQ (reference sequence). This CDR3 comprises 16 residues.

The chain joins TRBV5-1 to TRBJ1-1, with D possibly matching TRBD1 (5 bases). The CDR3 totals 15 residues. Germline CDR1 and CDR2: SGHRS and YFSETQ. Trimming stripped 4 bases from V and 8 bases from J, with 21 bases between. DNA of the CDR3: TGCGCCAGCAGCAGGGAGGATCTGAGGGGTCCCGAAGCTTTCTTT. Protein: CASSREDLRGPEAFF. Variable domain in full (rest from reference TRBV5-1 and TRBJ1-1): KAGVTQTPRYLIKTRGQQVTLSCSPISGHRSVSWYQQTPGQGLQFLFEYFSETQRNKGNFPGRFSGRQFSNSRSEMNVSTLELGDSALYLCASSREDLRGPEAFFGQGTRLTVV.